This T cell receptor beta chain was captured by sequencing in a study of a mutant IDH1 vaccine in newly diagnosed glioma. About the study: Treated patients, averaging roughly 40 years, were approximately 60% male and roughly 38% female. The therapy given earlier, which was standard therapy, consisted of radiotherapy, temozolomide, or both, and most of the patients received both.

As for this clone: Its antigen is currently unknown.

As to time point: week 23, last vaccination. Each dose delivered 300 ug of mutant IDH1 20-mer peptide subcutaneously with imiquimod. Assay: immunoSEQ multiplex PCR; the TCRdb copy retains only in-frame clones and omits some. The sample consists of under 50,000 clones, under 95% of them appearing once. This TCR was sampled from a man over 45 with glioma. The sample consisted of PBMCs, taken from a glioma patient whose treatment included an IDH1 peptide vaccine.

Here the CDR3 DNA reads TGTGCCAGCAGTGACGGTCATACCGCCGATTATAGCAATCAGCCCCAGCATTTT. This codes for CASSDGHTADYSNQPQHF. The J gene is TRBJ1-5, the V gene TRBV6-4; D call uncertain. The CDR3 contains 18 residues. Trimming removed 2 bases at V and 0 bases at J, with 17 bases between. Germline loops: CDR1 MRHNA, CDR2 SNTAGT.